This note documents a single T cell receptor (beta chain) sequence. Repertoires were generated with immunoSEQ multiplex PCR, while TCRdb's copy carries only in-frame clones and drops some. The sample lists 180,000 or so clones, 84% occurring once. V was clipped by 4 bases and J by 4 bases, with 15 bases between them. Germline V gene sequence: CDR1 KGHDR, CDR2 SFDVKD. The CDR3 consists of 15 residues. The data were taken from a study of blood T cell repertoires in COVID-19. The receptor's source is a man aged 40-55 years who had recovered from COVID-19. The genes are TRBV24-1 and TRBJ1-2; possibly TRBD1 for D (6 bases). Sequencing input: peripheral blood. The CDR3 DNA sequence: TGTGCCACCAGTGACACAGGGTCTGACCTCTATGGCTACACCTTC. It codes for CATSDTGSDLYGYTF.